The sample holds many counts of the clone carrying this TCR beta chain. Its antigen is unidentified. Unique molecular identifiers were built into the TCRbeta library. TCRdb re-called the PCR reads through MiXCR, storing one row per CDR3 protein. The sample carries 300,000 to 400,000 distinct CDR3 sequences, 15% to 20% recorded once. The V segment lost 3 bases and the J segment 4 bases; nucleotides outside the gene matches: 12. Germline V gene lookup returns CDR1 SQVTM and CDR2 ANQGSEA. There are 16 residues in the CDR3. This entry belongs to a study of T-cell reconstitution after alpha-beta-depleted transplantation in children. General study results and limits: T cells produced anew were the main source of T-cell counts and diversity one year after transplant. Surviving recipient T cells and intrathymic progenitors accounted for some patients' high TCRbeta diversity at day 60. The origin of alpha-beta T cells about two months after transplant was reportedly several hundred expanded graft clones.

Specimen: PBMCs, mostly from graft donor cells, collected 360 days after TCRalphabeta/CD19-depleted stem cell transplant. This sequence was found in a male patient between 2 and 15 years old who had a stem cell transplant for acute lymphoblastic leukemia, so the T cells may come from the graft donor. The chain has TRBV29-1 and TRBJ2-1; 7 bases agree with TRBD1. CDR3 protein: CSVDRHRGLGYNEQFF. The CDR3 DNA is TGCAGCGTTGACCGCCACAGGGGCCTGGGATACAATGAGCAGTTCTTC.